This T cell receptor (beta chain) derives from a study of control samples from healthy donors and cancer patients. This clone appeared a single time. The V end lost 5 bases, the J end lost 2 bases, and 7 bases lay between the germline ends. CDR1 and CDR2 from the germline V gene are SGHVS and FNYEAQ. The CDR3 is 14 amino acids. Using immunoSEQ multiplex PCR, the repertoire was profiled, and TCRdb retains in-frame clones only, with some absent. The sample yields 55,000 to 85,000 clones, about 90% seen once. This TCR came from a man in his sixties with lung cancer. This chain uses TRBV7-6 with TRBJ2-6; either TRBD1 or TRBD2 may supply D (5 bases each). Specimen: PBMCs. The CDR3 loop is CASSPGPGANVLTF. The CDR3 nucleotides are TGTGCCAGCAGCCCGGGACCTGGGGCCAACGTCCTGACTTTC.